The sequence of this T cell receptor beta chain was determined in a study of post-analysis software for immune sequencing data. cDNA libraries of TCR beta carried unique molecular identifiers. In TCRdb, the PCR reads were re-called with MiXCR into one record per CDR3 protein. The sample has about half a million distinct CDR3 sequences, around 34% seen once; the top ten hold approximately 6%. V was pared by 5 bases and J by 10 bases, with 15 bases between. The CDR3 is 12 residues long. Germline V CDR1 and CDR2: DFQATT, SNEGSKA (reference sequence). This clonotype was counted only a few times. The antigen is unknown. Study-level findings and limits: A significant reduction in normalized Chao1 diversity was observed in multiple sclerosis patients versus controls. Several TRBV segments (TRBV5-6, TRBV5-1 and TRBV20-1 among them) occurred more frequently in patients than in controls.

This clonotype was sampled from a girl under 18 with multiple sclerosis. The chain joins TRBV20-1 to TRBJ2-1; no reliable D call. Sequencing was performed on blood. The CDR3 loop is CSAGHVSVEQFF. In DNA, the CDR3 is TGCAGTGCTGGCCATGTAAGTGTGGAGCAGTTCTTC.